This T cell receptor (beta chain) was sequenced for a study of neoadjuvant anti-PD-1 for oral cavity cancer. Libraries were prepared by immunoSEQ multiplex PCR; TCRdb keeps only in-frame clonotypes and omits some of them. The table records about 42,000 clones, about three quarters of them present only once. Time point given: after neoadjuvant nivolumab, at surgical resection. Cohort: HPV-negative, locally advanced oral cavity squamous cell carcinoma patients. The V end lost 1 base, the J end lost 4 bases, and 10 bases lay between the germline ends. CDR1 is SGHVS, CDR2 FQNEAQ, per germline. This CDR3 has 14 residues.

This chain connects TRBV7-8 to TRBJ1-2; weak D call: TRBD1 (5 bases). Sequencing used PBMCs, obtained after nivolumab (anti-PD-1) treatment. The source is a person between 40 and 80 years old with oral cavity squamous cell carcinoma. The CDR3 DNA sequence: TGTGCCAGCAGCTTAGGGGGACGGAGCTATGGCTACACCTTC. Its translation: CASSLGGRSYGYTF.